The 8 T cell receptor beta chains below come from one sample, sequenced in a study of blood T cell repertoires in COVID-19. Clones were read by immunoSEQ multiplex PCR, and TCRdb kept only the in-frame ones, dropping some. The table has about 380,000 clones, roughly 86% seen once; the top ten hold approximately 1%. The source material was peripheral blood. Source of these receptors: a human donor with acute or convalescent COVID-19. The donor label of this sample is uncertain.

The chain has TRBV7-2 and TRBJ2-1, with 8 bases lining up with TRBD2. Germline CDR1 is SGHTA and CDR2 is FQGNSA. V was clipped by 0 bases and J by 9 bases; unmatched bases: 4. The CDR3 extends over 14 amino acids. The CDR3 DNA reads TGTGCCAGCAGCTTAGCCGGACTAGCTATTGAGCAGTTCTTC. This gives the protein CASSLAGLAIEQFF.

This chain uses TRBV19 with TRBJ2-2; tentative D call: TRBD2 (5 bases). This CDR3 is built from 14 residues. CDR1 LNHDA and CDR2 SQIVND come from the germline V gene (reference sequence). The V gene lost 5 bases and the J gene lost 4 bases, with 11 bases spanning the gap. The DNA for the CDR3 is TGTGCCAGTAGTTTTGAGACTACCACCGGGGAGCTGTTTTTT. It translates to CASSFETTTGELFF.

The chain has TRBV11-2 and TRBJ1-6, with TRBD1 as a possible D gene (6 bases). Germline V gives CDR1 SGHAT, CDR2 FQNNGV. The CDR3 length is 15 residues. Trimming shortened V by 2 bases and J by 10 bases, and 15 bases separated the two germline ends. The CDR3 reads CASSLHRTAQSPLHF. The CDR3 DNA is TGTGCCAGCAGCTTACACCGGACAGCCCAATCACCCCTCCACTTT.

This clone was counted once. The chain carries TRBV10-3 and TRBJ1-1; 7 positions agree with TRBD1. The CDR3 runs to 14 residues. Germline V gives CDR1 ENHRY, CDR2 SYGVKD. The V segment lost 6 bases and the J segment 5 bases; nucleotides outside the gene matches: 9. The CDR3 is CAIRMTGMGTEAFF. In DNA, the CDR3 is TGTGCCATCAGGATGACAGGGATGGGGACTGAAGCTTTCTTT.

This sequence joins TRBV7-9 and TRBJ2-3; D is possibly TRBD2 (5 bases). Trimming removed 4 bases at V and 3 bases at J, with 14 bases between. Per the germline V gene, CDR1 is SEHNR and CDR2 is FQNEAQ (reference sequence). The CDR3 has 15 residues. Here the CDR3 reads CASSSLQRTTDTQYF. CDR3 in DNA: TGTGCCAGCAGCTCCCTTCAGCGGACTACAGATACGCAGTATTTT.

J is TRBJ2-5 and V is TRBV5-8; TRBD2 aligns across 13 bases. Trimming took 2 bases from V and 5 from J; bases not matched to a gene: 0. The germline gives CDR1 SGHTS, CDR2 YDEGEE. The CDR3 spans 14 residues. The CDR3 reads CASSLLAGGETQYF. CDR3 nucleotides: TGTGCCAGCAGCTTACTAGCGGGGGGGGAGACCCAGTACTTC.

The chain couples TRBV13 to TRBJ1-1; the match to TRBD1 covers 7 bases. This CDR3 region has 15 residues. Germline V gene lookup returns CDR1 PRHDT and CDR2 FYEKMQ (reference sequence). Trimming removed 5 bases from V and 5 bases from J; junction bases left unmatched: 11. The CDR3 DNA reads TGTGCCAGCAGCCGACAGGGAAGATTGGGGACTGAAGCTTTCTTT. This sequence encodes CASSRQGRLGTEAFF.

This rearrangement joins TRBV24-1 to TRBJ2-1, with a weak D call TRBD2 (6 bases). Germline values: CDR1 KGHDR, CDR2 SFDVKD. V was pared by 5 bases and J by 10 bases, with 14 bases between. This CDR3 has 13 amino acids. The CDR3: CATSVGGSGEQFF. As DNA, the CDR3 is TGTGCCACCAGTGTGGGGGGTTCAGGGGAGCAGTTCTTC.